Described below is a single T cell receptor beta chain sequence and its context. The antigen is undetermined. This record comes from a study of cytomegalovirus exposure and HLA in healthy donors. V was trimmed by 6 bases and J by 8 bases, leaving 16 bases between them. The V gene's germline CDR1 is MNHNS and CDR2 SASEGT. This CDR3 region has 13 residues. The study's findings and limits: Diagnosis of cytomegalovirus status made by the classifier reportedly showed high specificity and sensitivity. CMV serostatus was the only immune exposure information that was available. It was around 160 TCR beta chains that were listed as cytomegalovirus-associated.

Both 60 Vbeta primers and 13 Jbeta primers went into the PCR. The repertoire was sequenced with immunoSEQ multiplex PCR; TCRdb's copy has only in-frame clones and lacks some. The sample consists of fewer than 250,000 clones, about 83% of them appearing once. Source material: PBMCs. The source of this sequence is a woman aged 45 to 65 in good health and CMV-seropositive. The gene calls are TRBV6-1 and TRBJ1-2, with D perhaps matching TRBD1 (6 bases). The CDR3 loop is CASRETGLGGYTF. CDR3 nucleotides: TGTGCCAGCAGGGAAACAGGGTTAGGCGGCTACACCTTC.